The rows below give T cell receptor beta chains drawn from one sample of a study of beta chain features in type 1 diabetes. Profiled with immunoSEQ multiplex PCR; TCRdb holds only in-frame clones, not every one. The sample holds a few hundred thousand clones, roughly 20% seen once. What was sequenced was naive CD4+ T cells from blood. The receptors originated from a woman between 40 and 55 years old with type 1 diabetes. Both conserved end residues are part of each CDR3. A D gene is named only where the DNA matches it firmly. Not every row has a clone size; where given, it reads once, few, many or a size class.

v_call	clone_size	d_call	j_call	cdr3_nt	cdr3_aa
TRBV20-1	.	.	TRBJ2-7	TGCAGTGCGGGGCCCTCCTACGAGCAGTACTTC	CSAGPSYEQYF
TRBV18	few	.	TRBJ2-4	TGTGCCAGCTCACCGGAGAGGGTGAAAAACATTCAGTACTTC	CASSPERVKNIQYF
TRBV4-1	few	TRBD1	TRBJ1-2	TGCGCCAGCAGTGGGACAGGGCCTAACTATGGCTACACCTTC	CASSGTGPNYGYTF
TRBV6-1	few	TRBD2	TRBJ2-1	TGTGCCAGCAGTGATGCCGGGACTACCCTTAGGGAGCAGTTCTTC	CASSDAGTTLREQFF
TRBV30	.	TRBD1	TRBJ1-4	TGTGCCTGGAGCGGACGCCGACAGGGGAGGAATGAAAAACTGTTTTTT	CAWSGRRQGRNEKLFF
TRBV2	.	.	TRBJ1-5	TGTGCCAGCAGTGAAGCGCCAGGGGCCAATCAGCCCCAGCATTTT	CASSEAPGANQPQHF
TRBV7-7	few	.	TRBJ2-5	TGTGCTAGCAGCCGAGACAGGTCCCAAGAGACCCAGTACTTC	CASSRDRSQETQYF
TRBV15	.	TRBD1	TRBJ1-6	TGTGCCACCAGCAGAGTGGGACAGAGCTCCTATAATTCACCCCTCCACTTT	CATSRVGQSSYNSPLHF
TRBV23-1	.	TRBD2	TRBJ2-1	TGCGCCAGCAGGAACAGCGGGGGTGTCAATGAGCAGTTCTTC	CASRNSGGVNEQFF
TRBV11-3	.	.	TRBJ2-1	TGTGCCAGCAGCTTAGGAAGATCCCCTGGAGATGAGCAGTTCTTC	CASSLGRSPGDEQFF
TRBV27	few	.	TRBJ2-1	TGTGCCAGCACCCGTGTGTTCGGGAGTAGCAACAATGAGCAGTTCTTC	CASTRVFGSSNNEQFF
TRBV19	.	.	TRBJ2-3	TGTGCCAGTGGGGGGGGCCTAACAGATACGCAGTATTTT	CASGGGLTDTQYF
TRBV5-4	few	TRBD2	TRBJ2-5	TGTGCCAGCAGCTCCCCGGGACTAGCGGGAGAGACCCAGTACTTC	CASSSPGLAGETQYF
TRBV30	few	TRBD2	TRBJ2-1	TGTGCCTTACTTAGCGGGAGTCCCTACAATGAGCAGTTCTTC	CALLSGSPYNEQFF
TRBV11-2	.	.	TRBJ1-1	TGTGCCAGCAGCTTATTCTCCAGGGGCGGCACTGAAGCTTTCTTT	CASSLFSRGGTEAFF
TRBV2	.	.	TRBJ2-5	TGTGCCAGCATCCTACAAGAGACCCAGTACTTC	CASILQETQYF
TRBV5-4	.	TRBD1	TRBJ2-5	TGTGCCAGCAGTCCACCGGGACAGGGTTTCCAAGAGACCCAGTACTTC	CASSPPGQGFQETQYF
TRBV29-1	.	.	TRBJ2-7	TGCAGCGTTGGAAGGAGGCGGTTTCGGACGGACGAGCAGTACTTC	CSVGRRRFRTDEQYF
TRBV6-5	.	.	TRBJ1-5	TGTGCCAGCAGTCCGCGGCCCCATAGCAATCAGCCCCAGCATTTT	CASSPRPHSNQPQHF
TRBV30	.	TRBD1	TRBJ1-5	TGTGCCTGGAGTGCAGACAGGGACCAGCCCCAGCATTTT	CAWSADRDQPQHF
TRBV1	.	.	TRBJ2-7	TGCACCAGCAGCCAACAGATCTCCTACGAGCAGTACTTC	CTSSQQISYEQYF
TRBV5-1	.	TRBD1	TRBJ2-1	TGCGCCAGCAGCTTGGGACAGGGTAATGAGCAGTTCTTC	CASSLGQGNEQFF
TRBV4-1	.	.	TRBJ2-3	TGCGCCAGCAGCCGTGACAGGAACACAGATACGCAGTATTTT	CASSRDRNTDTQYF
TRBV30	few	.	TRBJ1-2	TGTGCCTGGACCGGAAGGGCCGGGGAAGGGTTTAGCAATGGCTACACCTTC	CAWTGRAGEGFSNGYTF
TRBV29-1	.	TRBD1	TRBJ2-7	TGCAGCGGGGGGACAGCAGCCTACGAGCAGTACTTC	CSGGTAAYEQYF
TRBV7-9	few	TRBD1	TRBJ2-1	TGTGCCAGCAGCTTAGCGGGGGGGACAGGGACCTACAATGAGCAGTTCTTC	CASSLAGGTGTYNEQFF
TRBV29-1	few	TRBD2	TRBJ2-1	TGCAGCGTGAACCCGGGGGGGGATGAGCAGTTCTTC	CSVNPGGDEQFF
TRBV18	.	.	TRBJ1-5	TGTGCCAGCTCACCACCTGGTCAGGGTGGAAATCAGCCCCAGCATTTT	CASSPPGQGGNQPQHF
TRBV10-3	few	TRBD1	TRBJ1-2	TGTGCCATCAGTGAATTCGAAACCGGGACAGGGAACGGCTACACCTTC	CAISEFETGTGNGYTF
TRBV28	few	.	TRBJ1-4	TGTGCCAGCAGTTCTCCCTTAGGAGGTGAAAAACTGTTTTTT	CASSSPLGGEKLFF
TRBV7-9	.	TRBD1	TRBJ2-2	TGTGCCAGCAGCTTTCCCGGGACAGGGGGCTTAACCGGGGAGCTGTTTTTT	CASSFPGTGGLTGELFF
TRBV2	.	.	TRBJ1-3	TGTGCCAGCAGTGAAGTTGGGCGGACACCCTCTGGAAACACCATATATTTT	CASSEVGRTPSGNTIYF
TRBV7-2	.	TRBD2	TRBJ2-3	TGTGCCAGCAGCTTGGACGGGAGGGCCTACACAGATACGCAGTATTTT	CASSLDGRAYTDTQYF
TRBV5-1	few	.	TRBJ2-7	TGCGCCAGCAGCTTGGGGCAGGAAAACGAGCAGTACTTC	CASSLGQENEQYF
TRBV29-1	.	.	TRBJ2-1	TGCAGCGTTGACGGACAGTACAATGAGCAGTTCTTC	CSVDGQYNEQFF
TRBV28	.	.	TRBJ1-2	TGTGCCAGCAGTTCAGGAGGCTATGGCTACACCTTC	CASSSGGYGYTF
TRBV6-6	few	TRBD2	TRBJ2-3	TGTGCCAGCAGTTCGCGGACTAGCCGGACAGATACGCAGTATTTT	CASSSRTSRTDTQYF
TRBV7-3	.	TRBD1	TRBJ1-2	TGTGCCAGCAGCTCACCGGGACAGGGGCCCGGCGGCTACACCTTC	CASSSPGQGPGGYTF
TRBV27	.	TRBD1	TRBJ2-3	TGTGCCAGCAGTTTATCCTCCGACAGGGGGACGCAGTATTTT	CASSLSSDRGTQYF
TRBV9	few	.	TRBJ2-4	TGTGCCAGCAGCGTAGAGGGTGGAGGGGGCGCAGCCATTCAGTACTTC	CASSVEGGGGAAIQYF
TRBV18	few	TRBD1	TRBJ1-5	TGTGCCAGCTCACCACCAGGACAGGGGGATCAGCCCCAGCATTTT	CASSPPGQGDQPQHF